The entry below describes one TCR beta chain. The sample holds one count of this clonotype. There is no known antigen for this receptor. There are no base qualities to consult, and no much larger clone falls within one base. One read provides weak support. The data are from a study of blood T cells in healthy people across ages (dated by TCRdb to between 2015 and 2017). Turning to the overall study: In model experiments, roughly one uniquely barcoded TCR beta cDNA molecule per two T cells was captured by template switching. To avoid experimental bias, donors of different ages were spread randomly across the sequencing lanes. To track age-related changes in TCR beta repertoire diversity, the study relied on deep sequencing normalized with unique cDNA molecular identifiers. Four age groups were formed from the donors: young (average about 16 years), middle-aged (around 37), aged (62) and long-lived (roughly 88). Using the same blood draw, the study looked at two additional independent replicas of 1 million unique cDNA reads for two donors, one aged 18 to 30 and the other aged 80 or older. Broader findings and caveats from the paper: A strong correlation was found between observed TCR beta diversity and the percentage of naive T cells measured by flow cytometry. Estimates of total diversity from one million sequenced T cells were regarded as lower bounds and underestimates. The CMV infection status of donors was not known, potentially confounding age-related changes in expanded clonotypes. Compared with the aged group, more naive CD4+ T cells, fewer expanded clones and increased TCR diversity were shown by the long-lived group, suggesting age selection. As age increased, observed TCR beta diversity per million T cells dropped in a roughly linear way, and a significant reduction was already evident by age roughly 36. Since profiling was done on bulk unsorted PBMCs, naive and antigen-experienced compartments could not be conclusively compared.

Donors were 39 systemically healthy Caucasian individuals from Russia aged roughly 6 to 100 years. Each donor gave ten milliliters of peripheral blood, collected into EDTA-treated Vacutainer tubes. Ficoll-Paque density-gradient centrifugation was used to isolate PBMCs, with at least 7 million obtained per sample. Total RNA was extracted from PBMCs with Trizol reagent, with at least 6 micrograms obtained per sample. For every donor, an aliquot of PBMCs went through flow cytometry to measure the percentages of naive CD45RAhigh/CD27high T cells. The library was generated by 5' RACE. Sequenced using an Illumina HiSeq 2500. A second PCR of about 6 to 11 cycles was performed with a sample-barcoded 5' primer and a J-beta primer mix. Each TCR beta cDNA molecule received a unique molecular identifier from a template-switch 5' adaptor carrying 12 random nucleotides. Each sample yielded at least 3 million CDR3-containing paired-end reads. All of the RNA was converted into first-strand cDNA using the Mint cDNA synthesis kit, with a TRBC-specific oligonucleotide serving as the primer. Following uracil-DNA glycosylase treatment, all cDNA underwent a first 18-cycle PCR with the universal primers M1SS and BC2_uni_R. The original methods were these. Normalization of each sample was performed by random selection of 1 million high-quality reads, each carrying a distinct molecular identifier. Reads with shared molecular identifiers were discarded instead of being binned into consensus sequences. MiTCR, run with a Q25 quality threshold and the strictest error-elimination algorithm, handled CDR3 identification, clonotype clustering and error correction. A nonparametric unseen species model using Euler transformation provided a lower-bound estimate of total TCR beta diversity. The raw public reads went through TCRdb reprocessing: fastp at Q25, MiXCR clone calling, in-frame beta chains kept. Rows merge per CDR3 protein into single entries with the most common DNA and genes. V and J calls and clone size were set by TCRdb, not the authors. This sample is represented by fewer than 1,000,000 distinct CDR3 sequences; around 45% of them were singletons. Together, the top ten hold under 20% of the sample.

Deletion took 2 bases off V and 3 bases off J, with a span of 8 bases between the germline ends. The CDR3 sequence holds 14 residues, the cysteine and phenylalanine included. Here the CDR3 DNA is all that survives: 42 bases in frame from base 1. In the germline V gene (reference sequence), CDR1 corresponds to GTSNPN and CDR2 to SVGIG. The sequence joins TRBV30 to TRBJ2-6; the D gene cannot be resolved reliably. The sample taken for sequencing was blood. The origin of this receptor is a man in his sixties in good health. The CDR3 amino acid sequence is: CAWSRVSGANVLTF. The base sequence is TGTGCCTGGAGTCGAGTTAGTGGGGCCAACGTCCTGACTTTC.